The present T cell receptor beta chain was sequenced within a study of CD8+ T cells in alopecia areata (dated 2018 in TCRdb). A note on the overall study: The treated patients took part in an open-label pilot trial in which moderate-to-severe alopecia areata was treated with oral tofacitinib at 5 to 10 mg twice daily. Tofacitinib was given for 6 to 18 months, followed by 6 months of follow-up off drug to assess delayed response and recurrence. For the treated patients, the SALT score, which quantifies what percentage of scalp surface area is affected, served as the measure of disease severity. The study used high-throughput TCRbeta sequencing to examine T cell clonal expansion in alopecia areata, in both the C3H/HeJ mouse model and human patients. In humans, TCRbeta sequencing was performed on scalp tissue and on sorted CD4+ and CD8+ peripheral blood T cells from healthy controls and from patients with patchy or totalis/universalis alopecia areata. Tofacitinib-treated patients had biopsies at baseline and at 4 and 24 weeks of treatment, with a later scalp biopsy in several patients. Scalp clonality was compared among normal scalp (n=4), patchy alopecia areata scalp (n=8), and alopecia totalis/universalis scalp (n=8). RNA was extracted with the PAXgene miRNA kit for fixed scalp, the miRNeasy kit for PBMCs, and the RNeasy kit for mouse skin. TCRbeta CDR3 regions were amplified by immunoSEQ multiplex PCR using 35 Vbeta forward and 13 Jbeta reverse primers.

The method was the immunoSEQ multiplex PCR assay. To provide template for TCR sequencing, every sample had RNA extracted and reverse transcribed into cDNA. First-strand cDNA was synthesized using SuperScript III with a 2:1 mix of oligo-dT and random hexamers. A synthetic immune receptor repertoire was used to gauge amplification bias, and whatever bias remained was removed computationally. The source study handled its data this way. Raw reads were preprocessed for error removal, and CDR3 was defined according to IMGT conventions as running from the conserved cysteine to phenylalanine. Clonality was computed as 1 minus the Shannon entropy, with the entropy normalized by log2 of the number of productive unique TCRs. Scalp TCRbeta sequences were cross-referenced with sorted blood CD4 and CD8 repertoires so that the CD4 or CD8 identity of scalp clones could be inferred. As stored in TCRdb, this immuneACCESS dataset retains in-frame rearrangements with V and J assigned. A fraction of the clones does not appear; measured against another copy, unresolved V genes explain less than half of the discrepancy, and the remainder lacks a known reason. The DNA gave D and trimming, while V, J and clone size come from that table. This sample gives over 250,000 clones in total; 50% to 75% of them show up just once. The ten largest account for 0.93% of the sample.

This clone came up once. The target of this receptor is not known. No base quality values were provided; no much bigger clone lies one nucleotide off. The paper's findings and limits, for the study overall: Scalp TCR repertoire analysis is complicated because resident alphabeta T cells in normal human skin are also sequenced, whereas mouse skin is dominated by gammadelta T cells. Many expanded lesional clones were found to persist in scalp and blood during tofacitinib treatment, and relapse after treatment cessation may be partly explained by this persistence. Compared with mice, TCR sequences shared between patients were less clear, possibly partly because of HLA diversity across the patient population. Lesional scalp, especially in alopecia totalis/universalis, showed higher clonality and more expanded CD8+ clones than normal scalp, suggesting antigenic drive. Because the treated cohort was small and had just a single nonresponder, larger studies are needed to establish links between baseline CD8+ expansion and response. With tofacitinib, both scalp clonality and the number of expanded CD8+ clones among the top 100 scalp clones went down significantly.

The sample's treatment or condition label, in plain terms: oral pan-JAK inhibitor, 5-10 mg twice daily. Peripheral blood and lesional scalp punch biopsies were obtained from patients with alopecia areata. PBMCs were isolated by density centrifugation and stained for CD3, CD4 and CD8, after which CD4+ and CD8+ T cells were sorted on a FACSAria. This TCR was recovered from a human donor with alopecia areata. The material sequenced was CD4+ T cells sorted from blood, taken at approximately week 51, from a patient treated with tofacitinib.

The DNA sequence is given as TGTGCCTGGAGTGAGGACAACACCGGGGAGCTGTTTTTT. Its product reads: CAWSEDNTGELFF. In this chain, TRBV30 is recombined with TRBJ2-2, with no reliable assignment of the D segment. Between the V and J ends, shortened by 1 base and 2 bases respectively, the junction contains 5 bases. CDR1 and CDR2 are read off the germline V gene (reference sequence) as GTSNPN and SVGIG. The CDR3 measures 13 amino acids from cysteine to phenylalanine. The kept DNA is CDR3 alone, 39 bases in frame from the first base.